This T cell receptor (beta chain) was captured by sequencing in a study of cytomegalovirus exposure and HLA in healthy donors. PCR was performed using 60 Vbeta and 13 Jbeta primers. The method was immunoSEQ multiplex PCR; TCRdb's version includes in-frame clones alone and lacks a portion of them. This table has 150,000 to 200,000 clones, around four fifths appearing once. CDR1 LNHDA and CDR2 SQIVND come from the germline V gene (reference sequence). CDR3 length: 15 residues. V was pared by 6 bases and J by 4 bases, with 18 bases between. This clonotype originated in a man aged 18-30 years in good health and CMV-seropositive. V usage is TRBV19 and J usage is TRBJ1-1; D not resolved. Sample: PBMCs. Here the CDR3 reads CASSIPQSLGTEAFF. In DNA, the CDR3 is TGTGCCAGTAGCATTCCACAGTCCTTGGGCACTGAAGCTTTCTTT.